This T cell receptor (beta chain) was documented in a study of shared clonotypes between healthy human individuals (dated by TCRdb to about 2020). Broadly, across the study: The cohort included a few men and two women between 18 and 49 years of age. Each donor's leukapheresis produced roughly between roughly 0.94 and 9.5 billion PBMCs. To estimate repertoire size and how much clonotype sharing occurs between individuals, the study deeply sequenced the blood TCR repertoires of a handful of healthy adults. Libraries were prepared and TCR repertoires were sequenced by different laboratories using diverse techniques, in order to increase sequencing depth and limit assay-specific biases. Study-wide findings and limitations: Sampling was limited to blood, and TCR repertoires in tissue likely differ from TCR repertoires in blood. The genetic and exposure-history diversity represented was limited by the small number of donors. Pairwise subsampling indicated that sequencing depth was expected to affect the degree of clonotype sharing among donors.

The CDR3 spans 17 residues, from the cysteine through the phenylalanine. The retained sequence is limited to the CDR3, 51 bases, with the frame set at the first base. Reading the germline V gene (reference sequence) gives CDR1 SEHNR and CDR2 FQNEAQ. The junction shows trimming of 3 bases on V and 3 bases on J, plus 20 bases between the germline ends. Using the deep immunoSEQ assay, multiplex PCR amplified TCR CDR3 regions from genomic DNA. Extracted genomic DNA from each cell subset was distributed evenly across all wells of several immunoSEQ 96-well plates, and each plate was treated as a replicate. For unsorted PBMC, approximately 0.3 ug genomic DNA, equal to approximately 30,000 T cell genomes, was loaded into each replicate PCR. Unsorted PBMC genomic DNA was sequenced across ten immunoSEQ deep assay plates. The purified libraries were quantified using a Qubit 3.0 fluorometer, sized with a Bioanalyzer 2100, and then quantified again using the KAPA Library Quantification kit. Each immunoSEQ 96-well plate was sequenced on its own single-read 150-cycle Illumina NextSeq 550 flow cell. The study's processing was this. The immunoSEQ output contained only junctional sequences without quality scores, so filtering could not match that applied to full-length reads. To assign V/J genes and CDR3, sequences were annotated against IMGT germline references using PyIR, a Python wrapper for IgBLAST v1.9. Reads with weak V/J assignments (E-value above 1e-6), missing CDR3, stop codons, out-of-frame junctions, or ambiguous translated residues were removed. V3J clonotypes were defined by identical inferred V gene, J gene, and CDR3 amino acid sequence. Percentage overlap between repertoires was computed as shared unique clonotypes divided by the size of the smaller repertoire. RTK rarefaction, the Chao1 estimator, and Recon v2.1 estimates of unobserved clonotypes were used to assess repertoire richness. TCRdb provides this immuneACCESS table in a form limited to in-frame rearrangements. Some clones are lacking; in checked studies, under half of them reflect an unresolved V gene, and why the rest are absent is not known. V, J and clone size are taken as reported in that table, and D and trimming were inferred from the DNA itself. The sample records about 490,000 clones, approximately 80% of which are singletons. The top ten constitute over 10% of the sample.

The donors were healthy, HIV-negative adults who had no recently reported acute infections or vaccinations. Every donor was a Caucasian adult living in Nashville, Tennessee, USA. For unsorted samples, tens of millions of PBMCs were counted and genomic DNA was extracted with the QIAamp DNA Blood Mini kit. After blood collection by leukapheresis, PBMCs were isolated using Ficoll-Histopaque density gradient centrifugation and then cryopreserved in the vapor phase of liquid nitrogen. For this clone: This receptor's antigen is unknown. Base qualities are not recorded, but no much larger clone differs from it by a single base.

The specimen sequenced was PBMCs. The chain uses TRBV7-9 and TRBJ2-5, and possibly TRBD2, on 5 matching bases. The sequence was obtained from a woman in her thirties or forties in good health. Some clones in this sample may be carry-over from other donors' samples. The sequence in DNA is TGTGCCAGCAGCTTTCAGGACTTCCTCGCATTAGAAGAGACCCAGTACTTC. Translated, it gives CASSFQDFLALEETQYF.